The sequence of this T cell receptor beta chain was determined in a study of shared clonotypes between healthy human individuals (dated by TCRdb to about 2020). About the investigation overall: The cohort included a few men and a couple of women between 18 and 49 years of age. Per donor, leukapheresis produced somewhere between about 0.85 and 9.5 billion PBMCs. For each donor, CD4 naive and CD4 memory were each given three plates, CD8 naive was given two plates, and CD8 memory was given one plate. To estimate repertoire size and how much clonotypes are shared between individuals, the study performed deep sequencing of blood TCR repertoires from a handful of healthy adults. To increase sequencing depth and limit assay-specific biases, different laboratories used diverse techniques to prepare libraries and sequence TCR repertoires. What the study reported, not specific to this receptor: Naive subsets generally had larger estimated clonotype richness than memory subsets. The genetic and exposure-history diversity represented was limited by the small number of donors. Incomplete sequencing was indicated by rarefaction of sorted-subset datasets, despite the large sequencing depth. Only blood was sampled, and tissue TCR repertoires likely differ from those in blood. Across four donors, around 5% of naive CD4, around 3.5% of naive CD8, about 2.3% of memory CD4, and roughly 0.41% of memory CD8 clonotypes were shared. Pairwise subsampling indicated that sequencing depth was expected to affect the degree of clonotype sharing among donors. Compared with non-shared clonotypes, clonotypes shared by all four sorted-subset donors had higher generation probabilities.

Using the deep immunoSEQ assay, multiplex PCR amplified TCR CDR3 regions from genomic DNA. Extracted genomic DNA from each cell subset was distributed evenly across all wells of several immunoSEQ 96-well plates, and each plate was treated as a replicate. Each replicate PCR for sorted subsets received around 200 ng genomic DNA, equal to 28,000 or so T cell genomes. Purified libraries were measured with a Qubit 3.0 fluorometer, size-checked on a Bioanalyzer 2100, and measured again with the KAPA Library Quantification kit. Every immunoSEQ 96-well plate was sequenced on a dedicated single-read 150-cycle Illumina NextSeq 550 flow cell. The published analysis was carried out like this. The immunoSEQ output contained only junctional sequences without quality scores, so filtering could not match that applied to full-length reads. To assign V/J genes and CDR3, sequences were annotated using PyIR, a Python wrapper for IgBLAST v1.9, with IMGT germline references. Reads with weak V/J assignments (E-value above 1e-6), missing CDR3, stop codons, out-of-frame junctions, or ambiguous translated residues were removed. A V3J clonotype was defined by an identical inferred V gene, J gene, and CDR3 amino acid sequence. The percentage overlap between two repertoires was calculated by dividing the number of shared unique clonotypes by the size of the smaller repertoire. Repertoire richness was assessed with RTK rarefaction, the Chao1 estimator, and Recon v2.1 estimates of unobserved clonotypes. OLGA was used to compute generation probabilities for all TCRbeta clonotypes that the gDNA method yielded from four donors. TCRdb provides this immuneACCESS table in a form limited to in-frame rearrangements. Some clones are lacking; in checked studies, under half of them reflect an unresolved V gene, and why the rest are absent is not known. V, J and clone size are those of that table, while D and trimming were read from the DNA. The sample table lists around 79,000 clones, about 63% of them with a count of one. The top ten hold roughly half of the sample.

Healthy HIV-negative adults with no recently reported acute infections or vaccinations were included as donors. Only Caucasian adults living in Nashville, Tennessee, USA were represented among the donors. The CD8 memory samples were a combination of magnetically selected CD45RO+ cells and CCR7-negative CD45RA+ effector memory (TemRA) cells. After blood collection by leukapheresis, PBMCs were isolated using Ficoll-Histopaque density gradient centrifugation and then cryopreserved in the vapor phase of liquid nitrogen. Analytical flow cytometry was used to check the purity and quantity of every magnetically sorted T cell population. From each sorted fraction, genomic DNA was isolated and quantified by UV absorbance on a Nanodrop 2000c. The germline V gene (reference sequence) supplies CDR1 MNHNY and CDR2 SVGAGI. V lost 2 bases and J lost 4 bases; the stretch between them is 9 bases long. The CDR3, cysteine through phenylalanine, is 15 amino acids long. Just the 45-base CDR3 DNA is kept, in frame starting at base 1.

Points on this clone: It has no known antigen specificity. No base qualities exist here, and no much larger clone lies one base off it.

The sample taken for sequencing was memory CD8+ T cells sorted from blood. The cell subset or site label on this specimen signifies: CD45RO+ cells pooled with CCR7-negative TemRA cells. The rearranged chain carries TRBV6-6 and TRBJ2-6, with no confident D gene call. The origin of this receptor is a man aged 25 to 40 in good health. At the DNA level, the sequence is TGTGCCAGCAGTTACCCTATAACCGGGGCCAACGTCCTGACTTTC. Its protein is CASSYPITGANVLTF.